These 30 T cell receptor beta chains were sequenced from one sample in a study of shared clonotypes between healthy human individuals. Using immunoSEQ multiplex PCR, the repertoire was profiled, and TCRdb retains in-frame clones only, with some absent. The sample has about 490,000 clones, about 84% seen once. The sample consisted of PBMCs. These receptor sequences come from a woman aged 35 to 49 in good health. Some clones in this sample may be carry-over from other donors' samples.

The chain links TRBV7-9 to TRBJ2-5, with 7 bases matching TRBD2. The CDR3 extends over 14 amino acids. Per germline, CDR1 SEHNR and CDR2 FQNEAQ (reference sequence). J gave up 1 base and V 8 bases, and 7 bases lay outside the gene matches. The CDR3 region has the DNA TGTGCCAGCGGTAACCTAGCGGCCCAAGAGACCCAGTACTTC. Protein product: CASGNLAAQETQYF.

This clone has just a few counts. This CDR3 is CASRDFGRKSSYEQYF. The CDR3 nucleotides read TGCGCCAGCAGGGATTTCGGGAGAAAGAGCTCCTACGAGCAGTACTTC. The chain is built from TRBV10-2 and TRBJ2-7; a weak D match, TRBD2 (6 bases). Looked up from germline, CDR1 is WSHSY and CDR2 is SAAADI. The length of the CDR3 is 16 residues. Trimming pared 6 bases from V and 0 bases from J, leaving 18 bases between.

This clone was observed once. This sequence joins TRBV6-5 and TRBJ2-2; maybe TRBD1 (6 bases). V was cut by 1 base and J by 4 bases, with 13 bases left in between. Germline CDR1 reads MNHEY; CDR2 reads SVGAGI. This CDR3 comprises 16 residues. The CDR3 nucleotides are TGTGCCAGCAGTTACTTCCGGACAGACGTCACCGGGGAGCTGTTTTTT. The encoded protein is CASSYFRTDVTGELFF.

The chain recombines TRBV6-1 with TRBJ1-4; no reliable D call. V was trimmed by 10 bases and J by 4 bases, leaving 16 bases between them. CDR3 length: 14 residues. Germline CDR1 and CDR2: MNHNS and SASEGT. The CDR3 here is CATHMSVFNEKLFF. The CDR3 DNA follows: TGTGCCACCCACATGTCAGTATTTAATGAAAAACTGTTTTTT.

This clone was seen a single time. This CDR3 reads CASSQDLAGAPGELFF. CDR3 nucleotide sequence: TGTGCCAGCAGCCAAGATTTGGCGGGAGCTCCCGGGGAGCTGTTTTTT. V gene TRBV4-2 combines with J gene TRBJ2-2; TRBD2 matches at 7 bases. CDR3 size: 16 residues. Germline assignment: CDR1 LGHNA and CDR2 YNFKEQ. After removal of 0 bases from V and 6 bases from J, the junction contained 7 bases not matched to a gene.

The V call is TRBV9, the J call TRBJ1-1; 8 nucleotides agree with TRBD1. The CDR3 has 14 residues. The germline CDR1 and CDR2 sequences are SGDLS and YYNGEE. V lost 2 bases to trimming and J lost 4 bases; unmatched junction nucleotides: 4. CDR3 DNA: TGTGCCAGCAGCGTGAATACAGGGGGCACTGAAGCTTTCTTT. Encoded protein: CASSVNTGGTEAFF.

The chain employs TRBV2 and TRBJ2-7; no definite D call. The CDR3 length is 14 residues. V was cut by 3 bases and J by 5 bases, with 14 bases left in between. CDR1 is SNHLY and CDR2 is FYNNEI in the germline V gene. CDR3 protein: CASSEVSGGDEQYF. CDR3 in DNA: TGTGCCAGCAGTGAGGTCTCTGGCGGCGACGAGCAGTACTTC.

The CDR3 reads CASSYSHRAHNYGYTF. The CDR3 nucleotides are TGTGCCAGCAGTTACTCGCACAGGGCCCACAACTATGGCTACACCTTC. This rearrangement joins TRBV6-5 to TRBJ1-2; perhaps TRBD1 as D (6 bases). The CDR3 is 16 residues long. Trimming cost V 0 bases and J 2 bases, with 13 bases left between them. Germline V gives CDR1 MNHEY, CDR2 SVGAGI.

The J gene is TRBJ2-1, the V gene TRBV13; D is perhaps TRBD2 (6 bases). Deletions cut 4 bases from V and 4 bases from J, with 14 bases between. The CDR3 is made up of 15 amino acids. Germline CDR1 is PRHDT and CDR2 is FYEKMQ (reference sequence). The CDR3 sequence: CASSYRDSIYNEQFF. CDR3 sequence (DNA): TGTGCCAGCAGCTACCGGGACTCAATATACAATGAGCAGTTCTTC.

The genes are TRBV5-1 and TRBJ2-5; D might be TRBD2 (6 bases). CDR3 length: 14 residues. Trimming left V 1 base short and J 4 bases short, with 11 bases between. Per germline, CDR1 SGHRS and CDR2 YFSETQ. In DNA, the CDR3 is TGCGCCAGCAGCTTGATGCGGGGTAGAGAGACCCAGTACTTC. This gives the protein CASSLMRGRETQYF.

This sequence joins TRBV28 and TRBJ1-1, with D possibly matching TRBD1 (5 bases). CDR1 and CDR2 (germline): MDHEN, SYDVKM. The CDR3 runs 15 residues. Trimming took off 5 bases at V and 5 bases at J, with 18 bases between the two ends. CDR3 in DNA: TGTGCCAGCAGTCTCCCCGATGGGGGTGGAACTGAAGCTTTCTTT. Encoded protein: CASSLPDGGGTEAFF.

This chain joins TRBV7-2 and TRBJ2-5, with 10 bases identical to TRBD2. The V segment lost 5 bases and the J segment 6 bases; nucleotides outside the gene matches: 6. CDR3 length: 14 amino acids. The germline V gene has CDR1 SGHTA and CDR2 FQGNSA. The CDR3 region has the DNA TGTGCCAGCAGCCAGGGACTAGCGATAAAGACCCAGTACTTC. It translates to CASSQGLAIKTQYF.

As concerns this clone: The identical CDR3 is also encoded by other nucleotide sequences in the sample. The rearrangement links TRBV10-3 to TRBJ2-7; D might be TRBD1 (6 bases). Germline V CDR1 and CDR2: ENHRY, SYGVKD. The CDR3 is 14 residues long. V was cut by 0 bases and J by 2 bases, with 8 bases left in between. The CDR3 here is CAISESGGTYEQYF. The CDR3 region has the DNA TGTGCCATCAGTGAGTCAGGGGGTACCTACGAGCAGTACTTC.

The rearrangement links TRBV28 to TRBJ2-3; the match to TRBD2 covers 13 bases. CDR1 MDHEN and CDR2 SYDVKM come from the germline V gene. The CDR3 loop spans 16 amino acids. Trimming removed 6 bases from V and 6 bases from J; junction bases left unmatched: 9. CDR3 sequence: CASRLRTSGRVDTQYF. CDR3 nucleotide sequence: TGTGCCAGCAGACTACGGACTAGCGGGAGAGTTGATACGCAGTATTTT. The entire variable domain, with the rest obtained from reference TRBV28 and TRBJ2-3, is as follows: DVKVTQSSRYLVKRTGEKVFLECVQDMDHENMFWYRQDPGLGLRLIYFSYDVKMKEKGDIPEGYSVSREKKERFSLILESASTNQTSMYLCASRLRTSGRVDTQYFGPGTRLTVL.

This chain joins TRBV7-9 and TRBJ2-1; 7 nucleotides agree with TRBD2. Germline CDR1 is SEHNR and CDR2 is FQNEAQ (reference sequence). V lost 6 bases to trimming and J lost 6 bases; unmatched junction nucleotides: 8. This CDR3 region has 14 residues. CDR3 residues: CASSSGRLANEQFF. CDR3 DNA: TGTGCCAGCAGTTCGGGCCGACTAGCCAATGAGCAGTTCTTC.

The chain uses TRBV2 and TRBJ1-2, with D unresolved. Germline loops: CDR1 SNHLY, CDR2 FYNNEI. V lost 8 bases to trimming and J lost 8 bases, with 18 bases between them. CDR3 size: 13 residues. Here the CDR3 DNA reads TGTGCCAGCCACGGCGCATCCCTCTTGGGCTACACCTTC. Its translation is CASHGASLLGYTF.

As concerns this clone: This same CDR3 is encoded by further DNA sequences in the sample. The genes are TRBV18 and TRBJ2-3; D unclear. Per the germline V gene, CDR1 is KGHSH and CDR2 is LQKENI. With 0 bases removed from V and 2 bases from J, the gap between germline ends came to 3 bases. The CDR3 runs 13 residues. CDR3 sequence reads: CASSPPSTDTQYF. Here the CDR3 DNA reads TGTGCCAGCTCACCACCTTCCACAGATACGCAGTATTTT.

V usage is TRBV19 and J usage is TRBJ1-5; the D gene is possibly TRBD1 (6 bases). CDR1 and CDR2 (germline): LNHDA, SQIVND (reference sequence). Trimming removed 6 bases at V and 2 bases at J, with 14 bases between. The length of the CDR3 is 15 residues. As DNA, the CDR3 is TGTGCCAGTAGCTTAGCAGGGGACGGCAATCAGCCCCAGCATTTT. This codes for CASSLAGDGNQPQHF.

The genes are TRBV6-5 and TRBJ1-2, with D unclear. With 7 bases removed from V and 2 bases from J, the gap between germline ends came to 14 bases. Germline V CDR1 and CDR2: MNHEY, SVGAGI. This CDR3 region has 14 residues. CDR3 loop: CASKSKGLNYGYTF. Here the CDR3 DNA reads TGTGCCAGCAAAAGCAAAGGGTTGAACTATGGCTACACCTTC.

The J gene is TRBJ1-5, the V gene TRBV4-1; 7 positions agree with TRBD1. The CDR3 is 15 residues long. Germline assignment: CDR1 MGHRA and CDR2 YSYEKL. V dropped 0 bases and J dropped 4; count of bases not matched to a gene: 3. CDR3 DNA sequence: TGCGCCAGCAGCCAAGAAGGGACAGCAAATCAGCCCCAGCATTTT. Encoded protein: CASSQEGTANQPQHF.

In DNA form, the CDR3 reads TGTGCCTGGGAGGGGACAGGGCGAAAAGAGACCCAGTACTTC. Protein: CAWEGTGRKETQYF. The chain is built from TRBV30 and TRBJ2-5; 9 nucleotides line up with TRBD1. Germline loops: CDR1 GTSNPN, CDR2 SVGIG (reference sequence). This CDR3 has 14 amino acids. Losses at the gene ends were 5 bases for V and 3 bases for J; bases not matched to a gene: 7.

This chain links TRBV19 with TRBJ2-7; the match to TRBD1 covers 7 bases. Germline V gives CDR1 LNHDA, CDR2 SQIVND (reference sequence). This CDR3 has 15 amino acids. After removal of 3 bases from V and 2 bases from J, the junction contained 7 bases not matched to a gene. CDR3 bases: TGTGCCAGTAGTATGGCGACAGGGTGGACCTACGAGCAGTACTTC. Its translation: CASSMATGWTYEQYF.

Concerning this clone: The germline gene is not matched at one end of the junction; a read error may be the cause. The V and J genes are TRBV27 and TRBJ1-2; D ambiguous. Looked up from germline, CDR1 is MNHEY and CDR2 is SMNVEV (reference sequence). The CDR3 spans 14 residues. The CDR3 nucleotides read TGTGCCAGCAGTCCCCTCCCTACCTACTACGGCTACACCTTC. It translates to CASSPLPTYYGYTF.

The chain couples TRBV10-2 to TRBJ2-7, with D hard to call. The V gene's germline CDR1 is WSHSY and CDR2 SAAADI. CDR3 length: 14 residues. V lost 2 bases and J lost 1, with 9 bases in between. The CDR3 protein is CASSEAVYSYEQYF. The CDR3 region has the DNA TGCGCCAGCAGTGAGGCGGTTTATTCCTACGAGCAGTACTTC.

V gene TRBV15 combines with J gene TRBJ2-3; the D is unclear. Germline V gene lookup returns CDR1 LNHNV and CDR2 YYDKDF (reference sequence). The CDR3 runs 14 residues. V lost 8 bases, J lost 2 bases, and 14 bases lay in between. The CDR3 region is CATSEGFDTDTQYF. In DNA form, the CDR3 reads TGTGCCACCTCCGAAGGGTTTGACACAGATACGCAGTATTTT.

The chain joins TRBV7-6 to TRBJ1-1, with 8 bases fitting TRBD1. The germline V gene encodes CDR1 SGHVS and CDR2 FNYEAQ. Unmatched junction bases numbered 5, after V lost 5 bases and J lost 3 bases. This CDR3 spans 14 amino acids. The CDR3 bases are TGTGCCAGCAGCCTGACAGGGGTAGACACTGAAGCTTTCTTT. Translated: CASSLTGVDTEAFF.

The J gene is TRBJ1-4, the V gene TRBV19; possibly TRBD1 for D (5 bases). The CDR3 length is 14 residues. Trimming left V 6 bases short and J 3 bases short, with 11 bases between. Germline-derived CDR1 and CDR2 are LNHDA and SQIVND (reference sequence). CDR3 coding DNA: TGTGCCAGTAGGGGGGGTGCTGCTAATGAAAAACTGTTTTTT. Translation gives CASRGGAANEKLFF.

The chain carries TRBV28 and TRBJ2-7; 9 bases agree with TRBD2. Germline V gene data show CDR1 as MDHEN and CDR2 as SYDVKM. The CDR3 loop spans 15 amino acids. Unmatched junction bases numbered 13, after V lost 7 bases and J lost 6 bases. This CDR3 reads CASTPGGRADFEQYF. CDR3 nucleotides: TGTGCCAGCACCCCCGGCGGGAGGGCCGATTTCGAGCAGTACTTC.

This rearrangement joins TRBV4-2 to TRBJ2-4; D may be TRBD1 (6 bases). Trimming pared 0 bases from V and 8 bases from J, leaving 17 bases between. The CDR3 is 16 residues long. The germline gives CDR1 LGHNA, CDR2 YNFKEQ. The CDR3 region has the DNA TGTGCCAGCAGCCAAGACAGGACAGCCGACCCATACATTCAGTACTTC. Translated: CASSQDRTADPYIQYF.

This chain links TRBV19 with TRBJ2-1; TRBD2 aligns across 7 bases. CDR1 is LNHDA, CDR2 SQIVND, per germline (reference sequence). The CDR3 spans 12 residues. V lost 7 bases to trimming and J lost 12 bases; unmatched junction nucleotides: 9. The CDR3 region is CASTMGGLGQFF. DNA for the CDR3: TGTGCCAGTACCATGGGGGGGTTGGGGCAGTTCTTC. Variable domain in full (rest from reference TRBV19 and TRBJ2-1): DGGITQSPKYLFRKEGQNVTLSCEQNLNHDAMYWYRQDPGQGLRLIYYSQIVNDFQKGDIAEGYSVSREKKESFPLTVTSAQKNPTAFYLCASTMGGLGQFFGPGTRLTVL.